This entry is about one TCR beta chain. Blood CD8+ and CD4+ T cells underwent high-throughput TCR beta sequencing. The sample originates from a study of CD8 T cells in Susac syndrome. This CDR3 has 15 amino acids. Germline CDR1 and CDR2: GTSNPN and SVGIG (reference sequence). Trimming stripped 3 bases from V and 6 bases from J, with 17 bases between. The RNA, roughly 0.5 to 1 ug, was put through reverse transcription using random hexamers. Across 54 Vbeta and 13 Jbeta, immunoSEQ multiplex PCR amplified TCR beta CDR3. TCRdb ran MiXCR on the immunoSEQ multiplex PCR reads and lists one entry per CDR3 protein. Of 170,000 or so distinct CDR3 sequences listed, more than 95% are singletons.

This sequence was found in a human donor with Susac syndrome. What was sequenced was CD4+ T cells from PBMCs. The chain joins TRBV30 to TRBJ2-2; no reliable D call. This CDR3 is CAWRDAPTSSGELFF. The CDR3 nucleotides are TGTGCCTGGAGAGATGCGCCCACGTCGTCCGGGGAGCTGTTTTTT.